The 28 T cell receptor beta chains listed next were all sequenced from one sample in a study of blood T cell repertoires in COVID-19. Sequenced by immunoSEQ multiplex PCR; TCRdb stores in-frame clones only, minus some. Seen here are roughly 88,000 clones, around three quarters observed once, and the top ten hold around 23%. Material: peripheral blood. Source of these receptors: a woman aged 60-75 years in a cohort sampled during active or convalescent COVID-19.

The rearrangement uses TRBV7-9 and TRBJ1-3, with D hard to call. The germline V gene encodes CDR1 SEHNR and CDR2 FQNEAQ (reference sequence). V shed 0 bases and J shed 0 bases, with 3 bases lying between them. The CDR3 runs to 14 residues. The CDR3, as DNA: TGTGCCAGCAGCTTAGCTATCTCTGGAAACACCATATATTTT. Its translation is CASSLAISGNTIYF.

This clone occurred a few times. This chain connects TRBV7-2 to TRBJ1-3, with 8 bases matching TRBD1. This CDR3 comprises 14 residues. From germline, CDR1 is SGHTA and CDR2 FQGNSA. Unmatched junction bases numbered 5, after V lost 6 bases and J lost 4 bases. The CDR3 DNA sequence: TGTGCCAGCAGTCAAGGGACAGGCGGAAACACCATATATTTT. Amino acid sequence: CASSQGTGGNTIYF.

The CDR3 here is CASRGPLNQPQHF. CDR3 nucleotides: TGTGCCAGCAGGGGGCCCCTAAATCAGCCCCAGCATTTT. This chain links TRBV28 with TRBJ1-5; perhaps TRBD1 as D (5 bases). Trimming cost V 6 bases and J 4 bases, with 10 bases left between them. Looked up from germline, CDR1 is MDHEN and CDR2 is SYDVKM. The CDR3 covers 13 residues.

This chain links TRBV27 with TRBJ2-1; TRBD1 aligns across 12 bases. The CDR3 runs 15 residues. Germline values: CDR1 MNHEY, CDR2 SMNVEV (reference sequence). The J segment lost 5 bases and the V segment lost 2 bases, leaving 1 base of the junction unmatched. CDR3 protein: CASSLRDRGHNEQFF. DNA of the CDR3: TGTGCCAGCAGTTTAAGGGACAGGGGGCACAATGAGCAGTTCTTC.

The chain has TRBV5-6 and TRBJ1-1; TRBD1 might be the D (5 bases). Germline V gene sequence: CDR1 SGHDT, CDR2 YYEEEE. Trimming cost V 0 bases and J 3 bases, with 12 bases left between them. This CDR3 has 15 amino acids. CDR3 bases: TGTGCCAGCAGCTTGGTAGGGGTGGCCGACACTGAAGCTTTCTTT. It encodes CASSLVGVADTEAFF.

V usage is TRBV5-1 and J usage is TRBJ1-1, with D uncertain. The V end was cut by 2 bases, the J end by 4 bases, with 12 bases between. The CDR3 runs to 14 residues. In germline, CDR1 is SGHRS, CDR2 YFSETQ. In DNA form, the CDR3 reads TGCGCCAGCAGCTTAATTGACTCGCGCACTGAAGCTTTCTTT. It yields the protein CASSLIDSRTEAFF.

This clone was counted between two and nine times. This chain connects TRBV29-1 to TRBJ2-2; possible D gene TRBD1, 6 bases. Trimming left V 3 bases short and J 4 bases short, with 12 bases between. The CDR3 extends over 14 amino acids. Per the germline V gene, CDR1 is SQVTM and CDR2 is ANQGSEA. The CDR3 loop reads CSVEGASRTGELFF. In nucleotides, the CDR3 is TGCAGCGTTGAGGGGGCTTCCCGCACCGGGGAGCTGTTTTTT.

This chain joins TRBV7-2 and TRBJ1-5; D is unclear. Germline V gene data show CDR1 as SGHTA and CDR2 as FQGNSA. This CDR3 region has 13 residues. V was trimmed by 4 bases and J by 0 bases, leaving 4 bases between them. In DNA, the CDR3 is TGTGCCAGCAGCTCCTATAGCAATCAGCCCCAGCATTTT. Residues: CASSSYSNQPQHF. The complete variable domain, with remaining parts taken from reference TRBV7-2 and TRBJ1-5, reads GAGVSQSPSNKVTEKGKDVELRCDPISGHTALYWYRQSLGQGLEFLIYFQGNSAPDKSGLPSDRFSAERTGGSVSTLTIQRTQQEDSAVYLCASSSYSNQPQHFGDGTRLSIL.

The genes are TRBV25-1 and TRBJ2-3, with D maybe TRBD2 (6 bases). CDR1 is MGHDK, CDR2 SYGVNS, per germline. Trimming pared 6 bases from V and 0 bases from J, leaving 13 bases between. The length of the CDR3 is 15 residues. The CDR3 spells CASRPPGASTDTQYF. DNA of the CDR3: TGTGCCAGCAGGCCTCCGGGAGCTAGCACAGATACGCAGTATTTT.

This clone was observed a few times. The chain has TRBV7-2 and TRBJ2-7; TRBD1 aligns across 9 bases. CDR1 and CDR2 from the germline V gene are SGHTA and FQGNSA. J lost 1 base, V lost 5 bases, and 3 bases had no gene match. This CDR3 is 14 amino acids long. The CDR3 loop is CASSNRGQSYEQYF. CDR3 sequence (DNA): TGTGCCAGCAGCAACAGGGGGCAGTCCTACGAGCAGTACTTC.

The chain combines TRBV2 with TRBJ1-1, with D hard to call. CDR1 and CDR2 from the germline V gene are SNHLY and FYNNEI. The CDR3 is made up of 13 amino acids. Deletions cut 1 base from V and 7 bases from J, with 10 bases between. CDR3 sequence: CASSEGALGEAFF. The CDR3 DNA is TGTGCCAGCAGTGAAGGGGCCCTTGGTGAAGCTTTCTTT.

The rearrangement links TRBV2 to TRBJ2-2; 9 bases are shared with TRBD2. Trimming took 2 bases from V and 4 from J; bases not matched to a gene: 5. The germline V gene encodes CDR1 SNHLY and CDR2 FYNNEI. This CDR3 has 16 residues. CDR3 sequence reads: CASSERRGGRTGELFF. The CDR3 bases are TGTGCCAGCAGTGAACGGCGGGGGGGCCGCACCGGGGAGCTGTTTTTT.

This clone appeared once. The chain couples TRBV5-1 to TRBJ1-2; no definite D call. Looked up from germline, CDR1 is SGHRS and CDR2 is YFSETQ. Trimming removed 4 bases at V and 0 bases at J, with 13 bases between. This CDR3 comprises 15 residues. The CDR3 reads CASSMTSTANYGYTF. The CDR3, as DNA: TGCGCCAGCAGCATGACCTCGACTGCTAACTATGGCTACACCTTC.

The rearrangement uses TRBV11-2 and TRBJ2-5, with TRBD2 matching 7 bases. V dropped 5 bases and J dropped 2; count of bases not matched to a gene: 11. The CDR3 sequence is 16 residues long. CDR1 is SGHAT and CDR2 is FQNNGV in the germline V gene. The chain's CDR3 is CASSKSPAGLQETQYF. The CDR3 bases are TGTGCCAGCAGCAAAAGCCCAGCGGGGCTACAAGAGACCCAGTACTTC.

The chain carries TRBV21-1 and TRBJ1-5; whether TRBD1, the table's D call, matches the DNA was not checked. TRBV21-1 represents a pseudogene. This CDR3 has 18 amino acids. The CDR3 region is CASSNPGTRQCGNQPQHF. The CDR3, as DNA: TGTGCCAGCAGCAACCCCGGGACACGCCAGTGCGGCAATCAGCCCCAGCATTTT.

The chain combines TRBV30 with TRBJ2-1; the match to TRBD1 covers 10 bases. The CDR3 has 11 amino acids. Germline V lookup: CDR1 GTSNPN, CDR2 SVGIG (reference sequence). The V gene end was trimmed by 4 bases and the J gene end by 15 bases; junction bases not matched to a gene: 6. Here the CDR3 DNA reads TGTGCCTGGAAAAGAGGGACAGGGGTGTTCTTC. This translates into CAWKRGTGVFF.

The chain uses TRBV2 and TRBJ2-2, with 9 positions matching TRBD1. This CDR3 region has 15 residues. Unmatched junction bases numbered 3, after V lost 6 bases and J lost 1 base. CDR1 SNHLY and CDR2 FYNNEI come from the germline V gene. DNA of the CDR3: TGTGCCAGCAGATGGGACAGGGAGAACACCGGGGAGCTGTTTTTT. This gives the protein CASRWDRENTGELFF.

This chain connects TRBV12-2 to TRBJ2-2; the DNA was not used to check the table's D call, TRBD2. TRBV12-2 is a documented pseudogene. The CDR3 runs 14 residues. The CDR3 is CASRLGRWTGELFF. The CDR3 DNA sequence: TGTGCAAGTCGCTTAGGTCGGTGGACCGGGGAGCTGTTTTTT.

Only a few counts were recorded for this clone. The rearrangement joins TRBV7-3 to TRBJ2-2, with D tentatively TRBD2 (6 bases). The CDR3 has 15 amino acids. The V end lost 0 bases, the J end lost 2 bases, and 7 bases lay between the germline ends. Germline V gives CDR1 SGHTA, CDR2 FQGTGA. CDR3 residues: CASSLTSGNTGELFF. The CDR3 nucleotides are TGTGCCAGCAGCTTAACTAGCGGTAACACCGGGGAGCTGTTTTTT.

The chain joins TRBV7-2 to TRBJ2-1, with TRBD2 matching over 13 bases. The germline gives CDR1 SGHTA, CDR2 FQGNSA. V lost 5 bases, J lost 4 bases, and 5 bases stayed unmatched. The length of the CDR3 is 16 residues. CDR3 residues: CASSRGTSGVYNEQFF. The CDR3 DNA is TGTGCCAGCAGCCGCGGGACTAGCGGGGTTTACAATGAGCAGTTCTTC. The variable domain in full, with the rest retrieved from reference TRBV7-2 and TRBJ2-1, is GAGVSQSPSNKVTEKGKDVELRCDPISGHTALYWYRQSLGQGLEFLIYFQGNSAPDKSGLPSDRFSAERTGGSVSTLTIQRTQQEDSAVYLCASSRGTSGVYNEQFFGPGTRLTVL.

The chain has TRBV5-1 and TRBJ2-3, with 9 bases that match TRBD1. Germline CDR1 is SGHRS and CDR2 is YFSETQ. V lost 3 bases and J lost 4; bases outside the gene matches: 3. The CDR3 runs 14 residues. The chain's CDR3 is CASSSDRGSDTQYF. In DNA, the CDR3 is TGCGCCAGCAGCTCGGACAGGGGTTCAGATACGCAGTATTTT.

The chain recombines TRBV2 with TRBJ2-7; a weak D match, TRBD1 (6 bases). The CDR3 extends over 14 amino acids. V was cut by 7 bases and J by 1 base, with 14 bases left in between. The germline V gene encodes CDR1 SNHLY and CDR2 FYNNEI. CDR3 sequence: CASTVDRTSYEQYF. CDR3 DNA: TGTGCCAGCACCGTAGACAGGACATCCTACGAGCAGTACTTC.

This rearrangement joins TRBV28 to TRBJ2-5; TRBD2 agrees at 10 bases. CDR3 length: 16 amino acids. The J segment lost 2 bases and the V segment lost 6 bases, leaving 9 bases of the junction unmatched. The germline gives CDR1 MDHEN, CDR2 SYDVKM. DNA for the CDR3: TGTGCCAGCAGCCGAATTGGACTAGCGGTTCAAGAGACCCAGTACTTC. Residues: CASSRIGLAVQETQYF.

The chain employs TRBV4-3 and TRBJ2-7; TRBD2 aligns across 11 bases. Germline loops: CDR1 LGHNA, CDR2 YSLEER. The length of the CDR3 is 16 residues. The junction had 5 bases not matched to a gene; V was cut back by 0 bases and J by 4 bases. In nucleotides, the CDR3 is TGCGCCAGCAGCCAAGATAGCGGGGGGGCGAGGTACGAGCAGTACTTC. Protein sequence: CASSQDSGGARYEQYF.

This clone was seen once. The V call is TRBV7-2, the J call TRBJ1-6, with D hard to call. This CDR3 has 15 amino acids. CDR1 is SGHTA and CDR2 is FQGNSA in the germline V gene. V shed 2 bases and J shed 9 bases, with 14 bases lying between them. This chain's CDR3 is CASSLFNPSGSPLHF. CDR3 DNA sequence: TGTGCCAGCAGCTTATTTAATCCCAGTGGTTCACCCCTCCACTTT. Filled out from reference TRBV7-2 and TRBJ1-6, the complete variable domain reads GAGVSQSPSNKVTEKGKDVELRCDPISGHTALYWYRQSLGQGLEFLIYFQGNSAPDKSGLPSDRFSAERTGGSVSTLTIQRTQQEDSAVYLCASSLFNPSGSPLHFGNGTRLTVT.

The genes are TRBV28 and TRBJ1-2, with D tentatively TRBD1 (6 bases). The ends were cut back, 5 bases at V and 5 bases at J, with 9 bases in the middle. Germline V gene data show CDR1 as MDHEN and CDR2 as SYDVKM. The CDR3 sequence is 12 residues long. CDR3 coding DNA: TGTGCCAGCAGTAAACAGGGATATGGCTACACCTTC. The encoded protein is CASSKQGYGYTF.

The chain combines TRBV11-2 with TRBJ2-7; TRBD1 aligns across 7 bases. The CDR3 spans 15 residues. Germline CDR1 SGHAT, CDR2 FQNNGV. Trimming cost V 4 bases and J 7 bases; bases outside gene matches: 13. CDR3 in DNA: TGTGCCAGCAGCTCGGGGACAGCGGTTACTGAGGAGCAGTACTTC. This codes for CASSSGTAVTEEQYF.

The CDR3 DNA reads as TGTGCCAGCAGCCAAGATCTTGTGGGGCAGTCGCAGTTCTTC. It encodes CASSQDLVGQSQFF. V gene TRBV3-1 (or the pseudogene TRBV3-2) combines with J gene TRBJ2-1; tentative D call: TRBD1 (5 bases). This CDR3 region has 14 residues. Germline lookup yields CDR1 LGHDT and CDR2 YNNKEL (reference sequence). Trimming cost V 0 bases and J 12 bases, with 15 bases left between them.